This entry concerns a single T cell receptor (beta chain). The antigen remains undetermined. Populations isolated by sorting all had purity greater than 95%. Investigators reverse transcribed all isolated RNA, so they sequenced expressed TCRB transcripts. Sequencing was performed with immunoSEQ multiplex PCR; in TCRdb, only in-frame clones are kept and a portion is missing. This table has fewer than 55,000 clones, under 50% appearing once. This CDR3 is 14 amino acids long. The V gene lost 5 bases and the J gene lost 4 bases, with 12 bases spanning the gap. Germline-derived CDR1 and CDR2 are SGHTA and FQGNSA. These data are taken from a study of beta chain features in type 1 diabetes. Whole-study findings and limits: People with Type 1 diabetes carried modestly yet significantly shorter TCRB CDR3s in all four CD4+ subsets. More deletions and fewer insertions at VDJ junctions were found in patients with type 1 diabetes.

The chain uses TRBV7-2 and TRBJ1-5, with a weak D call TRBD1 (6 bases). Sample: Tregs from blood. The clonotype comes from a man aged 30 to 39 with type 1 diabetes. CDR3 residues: CASSRLTGNQPQHF. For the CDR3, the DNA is TGTGCCAGCAGCCGATTAACAGGGAATCAGCCCCAGCATTTT.